This T cell receptor (beta chain) derives from a study of T cell repertoires in cytomegalovirus infection. About the research overall: Signatures in public TCR beta sequences pointed to both CMV infection and matching HLA type.

TCRdb called the reads again in MiXCR, with one record for every CDR3 protein. The sample carries about 570,000 distinct CDR3 sequences, over 35% recorded once. As to this clonotype: The antigen is unknown.

General observations from the study: Ex vivo responses were dominated by HLA-C-restricted CMV-specific TCR beta clonotypes.

V dropped 0 bases and J dropped 13; count of bases not matched to a gene: 15. The CDR3 is made up of 16 amino acids. The germline gives CDR1 MGHRA, CDR2 YSYEKL. The sample consisted of cultured PBMCs, taken from culture after CMV antigen stimulation. This receptor was identified in a human donor in good health (CMV status not recorded). Some clones in this sample may be carry-over from other donors' samples. The chain has TRBV4-1 and TRBJ2-1; 7 bases agree with TRBD2. The CDR3 here is CASSQEGSGYPGGQFF. CDR3 sequence (DNA): TGCGCCAGCAGCCAAGAAGGCTCAGGCTACCCGGGGGGTCAGTTCTTC.